Shown below are 32 T cell receptor beta chains from a single sample sequenced in a study of post-analysis software for immune sequencing data. Prepared libraries of TCR beta cDNA carried unique molecular identifiers. In TCRdb, the PCR reads were re-called with MiXCR into one record per CDR3 protein. The profile covers approximately 260,000 distinct CDR3 sequences, with 35% to 45% appearing a single time and 4% to 6% taken by the ten largest. Their antigens are not known. Study conclusions and caveats: Patients showed TRBV5-6, TRBV5-1 and TRBV20-1 among roughly 5 TRBV segments more frequent than in controls.

Sequences were obtained from blood. These receptor sequences come from a girl under 18 with multiple sclerosis.

In its sample, this clonotype was seen many times. The CDR3 protein is CASSIQGLGSYNEQFF. CDR3 nucleotides: TGCGCCAGCAGCATCCAGGGTCTCGGCTCCTACAATGAGCAGTTCTTC. The genes are TRBV5-1 and TRBJ2-1; possibly TRBD1 for D (5 bases). The CDR3 has 16 residues. Germline assignment: CDR1 SGHRS and CDR2 YFSETQ. V was shortened by 4 bases and J by 0 bases, with 14 bases between the two germline ends. The full variable domain, in which reference TRBV5-1 and TRBJ2-1 provide the parts outside the CDR3, is KAGVTQTPRYLIKTRGQQVTLSCSPISGHRSVSWYQQTPGQGLQFLFEYFSETQRNKGNFPGRFSGRQFSNSRSEMNVSTLELGDSALYLCASSIQGLGSYNEQFFGPGTRLTVL.

The rearrangement uses TRBV6-6 and TRBJ2-5; 8 nucleotides match TRBD2. The J call may be mistaken, given a closer DNA end match to TRBJ2-7. Germline V gives CDR1 MNHNY, CDR2 SVGAGI (reference sequence). This CDR3 is 15 amino acids long. CDR3 bases: TGTGCCAGCAGTTACCGCGGTAGCGGGACCGGCGAGCAGTACTTC. Residues: CASSYRGSGTGEQYF.

This clonotype occurred many times. V is TRBV6-5 and J is TRBJ1-2; TRBD1 aligns across 7 bases. The germline CDR1 and CDR2 sequences are MNHEY and SVGAGI. The CDR3 totals 15 residues. Unmatched junction bases numbered 15, after V lost 7 bases and J lost 7 bases. CDR3 sequence: CASNPRGGSIGGYTF. CDR3 DNA: TGTGCCAGCAACCCCAGGGGGGGATCGATCGGTGGCTACACCTTC.

As to this clonotype: A much larger clone lies one base from this, so it may be a read error. The J gene is TRBJ2-7, the V gene TRBV29-1, with TRBD1 matching 7 bases. Per germline, CDR1 SQVTM and CDR2 ANQGSEA. Trimming at V came to 7 bases and at J to 7 bases, leaving 19 bases not matched to a gene. This CDR3 region has 15 residues. CDR3 DNA: TGCAGCGGGGGCCCCGGGACAGAAATTTACAATGAGCAGTACTTC. This translates into CSGGPGTEIYNEQYF.

This clonotype has at least ten counts. The chain has TRBV15 and TRBJ2-3, with 7 bases that match TRBD2. After removal of 4 bases from V and 0 bases from J, the junction contained 4 bases not matched to a gene. Germline V lookup: CDR1 LNHNV, CDR2 YYDKDF (reference sequence). The CDR3 has 15 amino acids. The CDR3 loop reads CATSILATSTDTQYF. The CDR3 nucleotides read TGTGCCACCAGCATACTAGCGACTAGCACAGATACGCAGTATTTT. Together with reference TRBV15 and TRBJ2-3, the CDR3 gives the full variable domain: DAMVIQNPRYQVTQFGKPVTLSCSQTLNHNVMYWYQQKSSQAPKLLFHYYDKDFNNEADTPDNFQSRRPNTSFCFLDIRSPGLGDTAMYLCATSILATSTDTQYFGPGTRLTVL.

Of note for this clonotype: This may arise from a read error, as a much more abundant clone is one base away. The chain combines TRBV7-9 with TRBJ2-1, with TRBD1 as a possible D gene (5 bases). This CDR3 has 12 residues. V lost 1 base to trimming and J lost 13 bases, with 11 bases between them. In germline, CDR1 is SEHNR, CDR2 FQNEAQ (reference sequence). CDR3 coding DNA: TGTGCCAGCAGCTTAGGGGGCGAATGTCAGTTCTTC. It specifies CASSLGGECQFF.

Many counts were recorded for this clonotype. The junction and the germline gene differ at one end; a read error may be behind it. The rearrangement joins TRBV20-1 to TRBJ2-5; 13 nucleotides match TRBD2. The CDR3 has 17 amino acids. The V gene's germline CDR1 is DFQATT and CDR2 SNEGSKA (reference sequence). CDR3 DNA sequence: TGCAGTCCTAGAGCGAGACTAGCGGGAGGCGGACAGGAGACCCAGTACTTC. Translating it yields CSPRARLAGGGQETQYF.

Worth noting for this clonotype: One base away lies a much larger clone, so this may be a sequencing read error. V and J are TRBV12-3 or TRBV12-4 and TRBJ2-3; 10 nucleotides agree with TRBD1. CDR3 length equals 15 residues. The DNA of the CDR3 is TGTGCCAGCAGCCGTTTCGGGACAGGGGCAGATGCGCAGTATTTT. It is translated as CASSRFGTGADAQYF.

The chain combines TRBV7-9 with TRBJ2-4; 10 bases align to TRBD1. The CDR3 runs to 16 residues. The V gene end was trimmed by 5 bases and the J gene end by 0 bases; junction bases not matched to a gene: 4. Germline V CDR1 and CDR2: SEHNR, FQNEAQ (reference sequence). CDR3 nucleotide sequence: TGTGCCAGCAGCCCGGGACAGGGGTTAGCCAAAAACATTCAGTACTTC. Its translation: CASSPGQGLAKNIQYF. Looking up the rest from reference TRBV7-9 and TRBJ2-4 gives the full variable domain: DTGVSQNPRHKITKRGQNVTFRCDPISEHNRLYWYRQTLGQGPEFLTYFQNEAQLEKSRLLSDRFSAERPKGSFSTLEIQRTEQGDSAMYLCASSPGQGLAKNIQYFGAGTRLSVL.

The chain combines TRBV7-2 with TRBJ1-1, with 9 bases fitting TRBD1. This CDR3 is built from 18 residues. In germline, CDR1 is SGHTA, CDR2 FQGNSA. Losses at the gene ends were 5 bases for V and 5 bases for J; bases not matched to a gene: 18. The CDR3 sequence is CASSAYIPPDRGKTEAFF. CDR3 nucleotides: TGTGCCAGCAGCGCATATATCCCCCCGGACAGGGGAAAGACTGAAGCTTTCTTT.

Note on this clonotype: This clone may be a read error of a much larger clone one base away. The genes are TRBV7-8 and TRBJ2-5; TRBD2 is a possible D gene (5 bases). Trimming cost V 8 bases and J 7 bases, with 17 bases left between them. The CDR3 covers 13 residues. From germline, CDR1 is SGHVS and CDR2 FQNEAQ. CDR3 coding DNA: TGTGCCAGCGGTCAACAGAGTCGGGGGACCCAGTACTTC. Residues: CASGQQSRGTQYF.

This clonotype was found many times. The V gene is TRBV29-1, the J gene TRBJ2-5, with D perhaps matching TRBD1 or TRBD2 (7 bases each). Trimming pared 3 bases from V and 5 bases from J, leaving 10 bases between. Germline V CDR1 and CDR2: SQVTM, ANQGSEA. The CDR3 spans 12 residues. The CDR3 spells CSVDRGGETQYF. The CDR3 DNA is TGCAGCGTTGACAGGGGGGGGGAGACCCAGTACTTC.

The chain couples TRBV7-6 to TRBJ2-5, with 8 bases fitting TRBD2. Looked up from germline, CDR1 is SGHVS and CDR2 is FNYEAQ. V lost 2 bases to trimming and J lost 11 bases; unmatched junction nucleotides: 13. This CDR3 is built from 15 residues. CDR3 in amino acids: CASSLSGGTYNEQYF. The CDR3 DNA reads TGTGCCAGCAGCTTAAGCGGGGGAACCTACAATGAGCAGTACTTC.

This clonotype was counted between two and nine times. V and J are TRBV27 and TRBJ2-2; no firm D call. V was pared by 3 bases and J by 0 bases, with 11 bases between. Germline-derived CDR1 and CDR2 are MNHEY and SMNVEV (reference sequence). The CDR3 spans 16 residues. CDR3: CASSFQARSNTGELFF. The CDR3 bases are TGTGCCAGCAGTTTCCAGGCACGCTCGAACACCGGGGAGCTGTTTTTT.

For this clonotype: A single base separates this from a much larger clone, so it may be a read error. V and J are TRBV2 and TRBJ2-3, with 14 bases that match TRBD2. Germline-derived CDR1 and CDR2 are SNHLY and FYNNEI. The CDR3 sequence is 15 residues long. The CDR3 nucleotides are TGTGCCAGCAGTGAAATGGGACTAGCGGGAGATACGCGGTATTTT. This translates into CASSEMGLAGDTRYF. The full variable domain, completed using reference TRBV2 and TRBJ2-3, is EPEVTQTPSHQVTQMGQEVILRCVPISNHLYFYWYRQILGQKVEFLVSFYNNEISEKSEIFDDQFSVERPDGSNFTLKIRSTKLEDSAMYFCASSEMGLAGDTRYFGPGTRLTVL.

The chain employs TRBV6-6 and TRBJ1-5; TRBD1 is a possible D gene (5 bases). The ends were cut back, 5 bases at V and 5 bases at J, with 13 bases in the middle. The CDR3 covers 14 residues. Germline CDR1 reads MNHNY; CDR2 reads SVGAGI (reference sequence). CDR3 protein: CASSRRGSYQPQHF. DNA for the CDR3: TGTGCCAGCAGTCGCCGGGGCAGCTATCAGCCCCAGCATTTT.

The rearrangement joins TRBV5-1 to TRBJ2-2; 7 bases map to TRBD2. Germline CDR1 reads SGHRS; CDR2 reads YFSETQ. V was pared by 0 bases and J by 4 bases, with 3 bases of the junction left unmatched. This CDR3 comprises 15 residues. In DNA form, the CDR3 reads TGCGCCAGCAGCTTGGAACTAGCGCCCACCGGGGAGCTGTTTTTT. This translates into CASSLELAPTGELFF.

The chain combines TRBV7-2 with TRBJ2-7; the D is unclear. The CDR3 is 13 residues long. The germline V and J ends were trimmed by 5 bases and 5 bases, with 13 bases remaining between them. The V gene's germline CDR1 is SGHTA and CDR2 FQGNSA. The CDR3 sequence is CASSRRFVDEQYF. Written as DNA, the CDR3 is TGTGCCAGCAGCCGGCGTTTTGTTGACGAGCAGTACTTC.

This clonotype was seen repeatedly, ten times or more. This CDR3 is CASTTGTSVSNEQFF. The CDR3 DNA reads TGTGCCAGCACAACCGGGACTAGCGTCTCCAATGAGCAGTTCTTC. The J gene is TRBJ2-1, the V gene TRBV2; 10 bases line up with TRBD2. CDR3 length equals 15 residues. Trimming took 7 bases from V and 6 from J; bases not matched to a gene: 9. The germline CDR1 and CDR2 sequences are SNHLY and FYNNEI.

This clonotype came up a few times. The chain uses TRBV7-2 and TRBJ2-3; unclear D gene. V lost 3 bases and J lost 5, with 6 bases in between. The CDR3 is 12 amino acids. Germline V CDR1 and CDR2: SGHTA, FQGNSA. CDR3 nucleotides: TGTGCCAGCAGCTTTCATATAGATACGCAGTATTTT. Protein: CASSFHIDTQYF.

This clonotype was detected once. This sequence may be a read error, since a much larger clone differs from it by one base. The chain combines TRBV4-1 with TRBJ1-2; no definite D call. The germline V gene encodes CDR1 MGHRA and CDR2 YSYEKL. CDR3 length: 14 amino acids. DNA of the CDR3: TGCGCCAGCAGCCAGGCAGGTATTAACCATGGCTACACCTTC. This translates into CASSQAGINHGYTF.

This clonotype was found a few times. The genes are TRBV5-5 and TRBJ2-2, with TRBD2 matching 7 bases. V was pared by 4 bases and J by 2 bases, with 11 bases of the junction left unmatched. Germline CDR1 SGHKS, CDR2 YYEKEE (reference sequence). The CDR3 runs to 17 residues. Here the CDR3 reads CASSPTTSIINTGELFF. CDR3 DNA sequence: TGTGCCAGCAGCCCCACGACTAGCATAATCAACACCGGGGAGCTGTTTTTT. Looking up the rest from reference TRBV5-5 and TRBJ2-2 gives the full variable domain: DAGVTQSPTHLIKTRGQQVTLRCSPISGHKSVSWYQQVLGQGPQFIFQYYEKEERGRGNFPDRFSARQFPNYSSELNVNALLLGDSALYLCASSPTTSIINTGELFFGEGSRLTVL.

This clonotype has a handful of counts. This chain connects TRBV20-1 to TRBJ2-2, with 10 bases fitting TRBD2. V lost 3 bases and J lost 7; bases outside the gene matches: 5. This CDR3 has 14 residues. The germline V gene has CDR1 DFQATT and CDR2 SNEGSKA (reference sequence). CDR3 loop: CSARSGGAVGELFF. Written as DNA, the CDR3 is TGCAGTGCTAGGAGCGGGGGGGCCGTCGGGGAGCTGTTTTTT.

This clonotype occurred many times. The DNA of the CDR3 is TGTGCCAGCCAAAGGGAGGCGCAAGAGACCCAGTACTTC. Its protein product is CASQREAQETQYF. The J gene is TRBJ2-5, the V gene TRBV2; TRBD2 might be the D (6 bases). The CDR3 is made up of 13 amino acids. Germline V lookup: CDR1 SNHLY, CDR2 FYNNEI. Trimming shortened V by 8 bases and J by 2 bases, and 12 bases separated the two germline ends.

Remarks on this clonotype: A much bigger clone sits one base away, suggesting this may be a read error. The V and J genes are TRBV12-3 or TRBV12-4 and TRBJ2-1, with 10 positions matching TRBD2. There are 17 residues in the CDR3. The CDR3 DNA reads TGTGTCAGCAGCCACCAGCAAGCGGGAGGGGCAACGGATGAGCAGTTCTTC. It codes for CVSSHQQAGGATDEQFF.

This clonotype was recorded many times. V usage is TRBV20-1 and J usage is TRBJ2-5; D is undetermined. V shed 6 bases and J shed 3 bases, with 11 bases lying between them. Germline CDR1 DFQATT, CDR2 SNEGSKA (reference sequence). This CDR3 is built from 12 residues. The CDR3 nucleotides read TGCAGTGCCAGCTACAGAGAAGAGACCCAGTACTTC. Protein product: CSASYREETQYF.

J is TRBJ2-2 and V is TRBV3-1; weak D call: TRBD2 (6 bases). Germline CDR1 LGHDT, CDR2 YNNKEL (reference sequence). This CDR3 region has 14 residues. Trimming took 4 bases from V and 5 from J, leaving 11 bases between them. CDR3 protein: CASSRSGETGELFF. In DNA form, the CDR3 reads TGTGCCAGCAGCCGATCGGGAGAAACCGGGGAGCTGTTTTTT. Together with reference TRBV3-1 and TRBJ2-2, the CDR3 gives the full variable domain: DTAVSQTPKYLVTQMGNDKSIKCEQNLGHDTMYWYKQDSKKFLKIMFSYNNKELIINETVPNRFSPKSPDKAHLNLHINSLELGDSAVYFCASSRSGETGELFFGEGSRLTVL.

This clonotype was recorded a few times. A read error may produce the germline difference seen at one junction end. The rearrangement links TRBV20-1 to TRBJ1-6, with D possibly matching TRBD1 (6 bases). The length of the CDR3 is 13 residues. Germline CDR1 DFQATT, CDR2 SNEGSKA (reference sequence). Here the CDR3 reads CSGDQTGNSPPHF. The CDR3 DNA follows: TGCAGTGGAGACCAAACAGGGAATTCGCCCCCCCACTTT.

The table lists this clonotype with many counts. This chain uses TRBV12-3 or TRBV12-4 with TRBJ1-2; no clear D. The CDR3 extends over 13 amino acids. The ends were cut back, 5 bases at V and 0 bases at J, with 7 bases in the middle. The CDR3 nucleotides read TGTGCCAGCAGTCAACAAGCTAACTATGGCTACACCTTC. It specifies CASSQQANYGYTF.

This clonotype was found many times. V and J are TRBV5-1 and TRBJ2-1, with 8 bases aligning to TRBD2. V trimming: 4 bases; J trimming: 9 bases; junction bases outside the gene matches: 6. Germline V gives CDR1 SGHRS, CDR2 YFSETQ. The CDR3 runs to 13 residues. DNA for the CDR3: TGCGCCAGCAGCCTACCCGGGGGGGGTGAGCAGTTCTTC. Its translation is CASSLPGGGEQFF.

This chain joins TRBV10-3 and TRBJ2-5; possible D gene TRBD1, 6 bases. The length of the CDR3 is 13 residues. Trimming took 9 bases from V and 1 from J, leaving 12 bases between them. Germline V gene sequence: CDR1 ENHRY, CDR2 SYGVKD. CDR3 DNA sequence: TGTGCCATGTCCCAGGGGACCCAAGAGACCCAGTACTTC. Its protein is CAMSQGTQETQYF.

CDR3 region: CASSAGQSTEAFF. The CDR3, as DNA: TGTGCCAGCAGTGCAGGGCAGAGCACTGAAGCTTTCTTT. The chain carries TRBV6-1 and TRBJ1-1; D is perhaps TRBD1 (5 bases). CDR1 is MNHNS, CDR2 SASEGT, per germline. The CDR3 runs 13 residues. V gave up 4 bases and J gave up 4 bases, with 10 bases separating them.